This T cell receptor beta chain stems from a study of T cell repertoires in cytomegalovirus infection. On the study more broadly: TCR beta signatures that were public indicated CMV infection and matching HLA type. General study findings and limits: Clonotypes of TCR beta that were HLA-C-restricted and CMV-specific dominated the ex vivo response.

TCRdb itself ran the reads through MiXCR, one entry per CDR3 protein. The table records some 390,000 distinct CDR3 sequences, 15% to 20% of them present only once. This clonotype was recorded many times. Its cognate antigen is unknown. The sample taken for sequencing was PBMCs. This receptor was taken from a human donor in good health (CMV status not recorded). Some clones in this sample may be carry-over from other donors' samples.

CDR3 residues: CASSEDTEAFF. The DNA of the CDR3 is TGTGCCAGCAGCGAGGACACTGAAGCTTTCTTT. The J gene is TRBJ1-1, the V gene TRBV7-9; D is ambiguous. The CDR3 loop spans 11 amino acids. The V and J ends lost 5 bases and 3 bases respectively, with 4 bases between them. Germline-derived CDR1 and CDR2 are SEHNR and FQNEAQ (reference sequence). The full variable domain, completed using reference TRBV7-9 and TRBJ1-1, is DTGVSQNPRHKITKRGQNVTFRCDPISEHNRLYWYRQTLGQGPEFLTYFQNEAQLEKSRLLSDRFSAERPKGSFSTLEIQRTEQGDSAMYLCASSEDTEAFFGQGTRLTVV.